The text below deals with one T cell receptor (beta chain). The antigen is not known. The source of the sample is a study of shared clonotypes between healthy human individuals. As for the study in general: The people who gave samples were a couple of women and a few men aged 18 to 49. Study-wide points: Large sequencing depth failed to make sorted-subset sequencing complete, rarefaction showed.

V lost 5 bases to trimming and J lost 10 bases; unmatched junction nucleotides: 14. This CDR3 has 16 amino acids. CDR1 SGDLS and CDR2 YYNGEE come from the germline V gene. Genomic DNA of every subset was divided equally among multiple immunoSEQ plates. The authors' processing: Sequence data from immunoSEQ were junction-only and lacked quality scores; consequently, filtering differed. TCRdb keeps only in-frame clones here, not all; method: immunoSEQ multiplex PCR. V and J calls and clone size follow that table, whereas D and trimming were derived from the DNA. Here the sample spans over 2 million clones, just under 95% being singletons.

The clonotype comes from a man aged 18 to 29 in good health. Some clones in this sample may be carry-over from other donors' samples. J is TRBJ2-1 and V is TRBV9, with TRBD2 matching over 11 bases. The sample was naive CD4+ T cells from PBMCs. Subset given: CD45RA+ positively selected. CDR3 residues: CASSPSGTSGVREQFF. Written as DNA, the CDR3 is TGTGCCAGCAGTCCCTCGGGGACTAGCGGCGTACGAGAGCAGTTCTTC.